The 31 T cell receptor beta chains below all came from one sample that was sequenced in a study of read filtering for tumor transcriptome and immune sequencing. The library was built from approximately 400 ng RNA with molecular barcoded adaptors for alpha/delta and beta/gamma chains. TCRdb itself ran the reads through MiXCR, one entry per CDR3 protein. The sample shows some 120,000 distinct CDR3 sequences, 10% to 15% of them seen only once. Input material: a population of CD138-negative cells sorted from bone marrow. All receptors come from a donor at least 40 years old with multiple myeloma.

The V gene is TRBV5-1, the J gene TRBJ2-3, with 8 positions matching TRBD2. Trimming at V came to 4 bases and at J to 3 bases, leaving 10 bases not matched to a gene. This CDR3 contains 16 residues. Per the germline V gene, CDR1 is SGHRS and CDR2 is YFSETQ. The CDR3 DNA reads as TGCGCCAGCAGCCCGCCAGTGCGGGAGGATACAGATACGCAGTATTTT. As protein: CASSPPVREDTDTQYF. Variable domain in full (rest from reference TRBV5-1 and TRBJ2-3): KAGVTQTPRYLIKTRGQQVTLSCSPISGHRSVSWYQQTPGQGLQFLFEYFSETQRNKGNFPGRFSGRQFSNSRSEMNVSTLELGDSALYLCASSPPVREDTDTQYFGPGTRLTVL.

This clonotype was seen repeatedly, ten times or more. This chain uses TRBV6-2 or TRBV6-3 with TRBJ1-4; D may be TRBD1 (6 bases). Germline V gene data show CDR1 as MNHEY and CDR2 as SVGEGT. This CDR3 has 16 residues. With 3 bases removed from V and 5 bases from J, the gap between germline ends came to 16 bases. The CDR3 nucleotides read TGTGCCAGCAGTTATAGAACAGGGAAGACCAATGAAAAACTGTTTTTT. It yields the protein CASSYRTGKTNEKLFF.

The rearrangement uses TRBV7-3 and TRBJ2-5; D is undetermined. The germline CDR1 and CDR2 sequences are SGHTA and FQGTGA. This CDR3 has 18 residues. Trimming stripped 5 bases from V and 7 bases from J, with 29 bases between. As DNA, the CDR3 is TGTGCCAGCAGCCCCCAACCACCTGACAACGATGGCTTAGGGACCCAGTACTTC. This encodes CASSPQPPDNDGLGTQYF. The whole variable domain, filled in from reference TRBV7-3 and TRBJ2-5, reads GAGVSQTPSNKVTEKGKYVELRCDPISGHTALYWYRQSLGQGPEFLIYFQGTGAADDSGLPNDRFFAVRPEGSVSTLKIQRTERGDSAVYLCASSPQPPDNDGLGTQYFGPGTRLLVL.

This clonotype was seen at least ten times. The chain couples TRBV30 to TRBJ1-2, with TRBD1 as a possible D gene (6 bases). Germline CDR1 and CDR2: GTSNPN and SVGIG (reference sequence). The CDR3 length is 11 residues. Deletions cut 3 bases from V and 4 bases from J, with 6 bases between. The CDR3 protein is CAWRDSYGYTF. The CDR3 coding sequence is TGTGCCTGGAGGGACAGCTATGGCTACACCTTC.

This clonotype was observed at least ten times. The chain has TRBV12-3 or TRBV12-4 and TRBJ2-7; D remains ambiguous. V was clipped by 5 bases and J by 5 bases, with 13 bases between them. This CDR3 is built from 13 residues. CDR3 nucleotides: TGTGCCAGCAGTGCTCGCCGGTCGCACGAGCAGTACTTC. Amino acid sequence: CASSARRSHEQYF.

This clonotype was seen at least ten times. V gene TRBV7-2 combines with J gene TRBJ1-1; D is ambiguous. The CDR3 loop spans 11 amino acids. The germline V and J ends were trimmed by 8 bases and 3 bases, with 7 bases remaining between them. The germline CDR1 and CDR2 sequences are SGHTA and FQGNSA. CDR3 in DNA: TGTGCCAGCCAAAGGGACACTGAAGCTTTCTTT. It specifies CASQRDTEAFF.

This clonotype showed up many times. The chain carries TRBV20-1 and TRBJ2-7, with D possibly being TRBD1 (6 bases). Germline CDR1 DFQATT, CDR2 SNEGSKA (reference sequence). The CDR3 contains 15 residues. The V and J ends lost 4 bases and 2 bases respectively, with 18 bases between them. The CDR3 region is CSATFPRQVPYEQYF. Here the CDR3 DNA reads TGCAGTGCTACTTTCCCAAGACAGGTCCCCTACGAGCAGTACTTC.

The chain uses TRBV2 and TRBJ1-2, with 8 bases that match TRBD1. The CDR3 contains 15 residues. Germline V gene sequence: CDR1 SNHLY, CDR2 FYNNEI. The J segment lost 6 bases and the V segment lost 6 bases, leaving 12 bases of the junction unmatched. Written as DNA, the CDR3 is TGTGCCAGCAGCGCTGGACAGGGAAGGTACAATGGCTACACCTTC. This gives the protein CASSAGQGRYNGYTF.

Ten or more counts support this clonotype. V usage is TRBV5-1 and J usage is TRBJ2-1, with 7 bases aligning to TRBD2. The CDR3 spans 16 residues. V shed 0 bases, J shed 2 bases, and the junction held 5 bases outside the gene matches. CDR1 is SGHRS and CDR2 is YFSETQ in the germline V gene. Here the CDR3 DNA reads TGCGCCAGCAGCTTGGATGCGGGGGAGACCTACAATGAGCAGTTCTTC. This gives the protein CASSLDAGETYNEQFF.

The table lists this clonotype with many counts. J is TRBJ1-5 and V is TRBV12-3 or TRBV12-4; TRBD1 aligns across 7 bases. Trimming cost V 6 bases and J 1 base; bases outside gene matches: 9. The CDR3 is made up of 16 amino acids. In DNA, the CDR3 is TGTGCCAGCAGCCAACAGGGGTCGGGGAGCAATCAGCCCCAGCATTTT. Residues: CASSQQGSGSNQPQHF.

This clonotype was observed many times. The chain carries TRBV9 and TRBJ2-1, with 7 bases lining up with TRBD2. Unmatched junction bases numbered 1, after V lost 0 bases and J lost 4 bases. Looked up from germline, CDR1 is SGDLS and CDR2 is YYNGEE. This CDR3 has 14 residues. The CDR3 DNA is TGTGCCAGCAGCGTAGGGACTAGTTACAATGAGCAGTTCTTC. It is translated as CASSVGTSYNEQFF.

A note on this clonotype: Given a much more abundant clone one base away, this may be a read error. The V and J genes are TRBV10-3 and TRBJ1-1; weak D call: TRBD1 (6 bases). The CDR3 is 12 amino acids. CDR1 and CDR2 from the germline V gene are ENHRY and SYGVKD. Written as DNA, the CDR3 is TGTGCCGCGGGGGGCGGGGACACTGAAGCTGTCTTT. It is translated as CAAGGGDTEAVF.

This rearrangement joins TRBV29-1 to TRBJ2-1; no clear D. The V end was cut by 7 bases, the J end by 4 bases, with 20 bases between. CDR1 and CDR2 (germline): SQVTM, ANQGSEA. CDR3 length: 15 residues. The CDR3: CSARAEVRGYNEQFF. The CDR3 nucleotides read TGCAGCGCCCGAGCTGAGGTTCGTGGATACAATGAGCAGTTCTTC.

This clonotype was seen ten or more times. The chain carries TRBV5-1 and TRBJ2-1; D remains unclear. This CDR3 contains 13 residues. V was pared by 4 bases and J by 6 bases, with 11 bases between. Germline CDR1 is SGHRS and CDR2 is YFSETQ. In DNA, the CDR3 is TGCGCCAGCAGCATGGACCGGTCCAATGAGCAGTTCTTC. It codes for CASSMDRSNEQFF.

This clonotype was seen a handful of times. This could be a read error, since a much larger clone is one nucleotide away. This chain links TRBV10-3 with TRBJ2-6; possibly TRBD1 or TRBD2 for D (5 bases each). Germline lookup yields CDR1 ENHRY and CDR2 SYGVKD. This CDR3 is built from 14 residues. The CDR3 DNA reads TGTGCCATCATGAGGGGCTCTGGGGCCAACGCCCTGACTTTC. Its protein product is CAIMRGSGANALTF.

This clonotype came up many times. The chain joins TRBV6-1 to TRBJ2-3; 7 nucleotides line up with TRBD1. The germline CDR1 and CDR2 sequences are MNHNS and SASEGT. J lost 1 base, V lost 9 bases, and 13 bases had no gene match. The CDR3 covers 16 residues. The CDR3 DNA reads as TGTGCCAGTGAAATACCTACTGGACAGGGCACAGATACGCAGTATTTT. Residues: CASEIPTGQGTDTQYF.

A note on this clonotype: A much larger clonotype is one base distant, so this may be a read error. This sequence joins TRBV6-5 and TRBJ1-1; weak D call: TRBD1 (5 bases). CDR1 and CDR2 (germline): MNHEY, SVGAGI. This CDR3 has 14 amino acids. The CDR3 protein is CACSYGGTVTEAFF. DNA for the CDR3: TGTGCCTGCAGTTACGGGGGGACGGTCACTGAAGCTTTCTTT.

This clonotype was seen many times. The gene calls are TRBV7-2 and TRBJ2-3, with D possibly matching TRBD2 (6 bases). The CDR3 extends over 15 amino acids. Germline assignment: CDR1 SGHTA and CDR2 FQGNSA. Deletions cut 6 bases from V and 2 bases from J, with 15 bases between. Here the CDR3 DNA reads TGTGCCAGCAGAAGCTGGCGGGGATTCACAGATACGCAGTATTTT. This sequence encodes CASRSWRGFTDTQYF. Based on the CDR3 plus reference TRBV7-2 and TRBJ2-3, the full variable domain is GAGVSQSPSNKVTEKGKDVELRCDPISGHTALYWYRQSLGQGLEFLIYFQGNSAPDKSGLPSDRFSAERTGGSVSTLTIQRTQQEDSAVYLCASRSWRGFTDTQYFGPGTRLTVL.

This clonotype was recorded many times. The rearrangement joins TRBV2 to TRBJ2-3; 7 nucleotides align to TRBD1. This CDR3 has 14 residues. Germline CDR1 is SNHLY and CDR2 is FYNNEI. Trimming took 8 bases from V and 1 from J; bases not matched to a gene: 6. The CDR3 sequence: CASGSGTGTDTQYF. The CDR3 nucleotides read TGTGCCAGCGGCTCCGGGACAGGCACAGATACGCAGTATTTT.

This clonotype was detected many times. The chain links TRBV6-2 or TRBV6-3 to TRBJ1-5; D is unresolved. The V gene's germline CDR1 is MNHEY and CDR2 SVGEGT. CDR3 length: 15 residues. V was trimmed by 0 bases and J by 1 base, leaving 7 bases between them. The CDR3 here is CASSYSINSNQPQHF. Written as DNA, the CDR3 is TGTGCCAGCAGTTACTCGATTAACAGCAATCAGCCCCAGCATTTT.

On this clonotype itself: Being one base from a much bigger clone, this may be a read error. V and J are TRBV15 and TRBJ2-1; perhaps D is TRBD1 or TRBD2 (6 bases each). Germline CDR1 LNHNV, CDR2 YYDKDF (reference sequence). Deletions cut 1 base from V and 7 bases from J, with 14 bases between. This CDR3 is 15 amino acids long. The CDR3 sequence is CATSRVTGGMNEQFF. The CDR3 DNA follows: TGTGCCACCAGCAGAGTTACCGGGGGCATGAATGAGCAGTTCTTC.

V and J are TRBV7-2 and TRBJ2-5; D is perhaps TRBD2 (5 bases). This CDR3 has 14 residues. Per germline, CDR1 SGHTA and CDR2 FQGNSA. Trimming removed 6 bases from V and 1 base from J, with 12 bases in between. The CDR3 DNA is TGTGCCAGCAGTCCCACTAGTCCCCAAGAGACCCAGTACTTC. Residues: CASSPTSPQETQYF.

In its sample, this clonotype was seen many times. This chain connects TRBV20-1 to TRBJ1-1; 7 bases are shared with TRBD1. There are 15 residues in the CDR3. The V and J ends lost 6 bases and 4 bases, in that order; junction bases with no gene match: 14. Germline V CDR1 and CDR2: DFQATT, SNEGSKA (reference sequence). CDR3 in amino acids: CSASAGGGFFTEAFF. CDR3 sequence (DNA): TGCAGTGCCTCCGCTGGAGGGGGCTTCTTCACTGAAGCTTTCTTT.

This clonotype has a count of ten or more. The CDR3, as DNA: TGTGCCAGCAGTAAGAGGTTACAAACCACCGGGGAGCTGTTTTTT. As protein: CASSKRLQTTGELFF. This chain joins TRBV6-6 and TRBJ2-2; D gene unclear. The CDR3 is 15 amino acids. Germline lookup yields CDR1 MNHNY and CDR2 SVGAGI (reference sequence). V gave up 5 bases and J gave up 4 bases, with 14 bases separating them.

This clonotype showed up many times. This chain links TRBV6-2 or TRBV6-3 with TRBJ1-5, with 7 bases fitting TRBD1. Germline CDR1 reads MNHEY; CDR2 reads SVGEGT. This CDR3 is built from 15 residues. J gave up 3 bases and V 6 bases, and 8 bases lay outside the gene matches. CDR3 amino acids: CASRNQQGPNQPQHF. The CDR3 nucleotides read TGTGCCAGCAGAAACCAACAGGGGCCCAATCAGCCCCAGCATTTT.

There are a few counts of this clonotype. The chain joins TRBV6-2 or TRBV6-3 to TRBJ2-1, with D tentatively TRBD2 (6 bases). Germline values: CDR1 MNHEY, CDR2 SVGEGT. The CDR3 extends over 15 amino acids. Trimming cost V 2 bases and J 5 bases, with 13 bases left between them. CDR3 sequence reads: CASSYVRDFDNEQFF. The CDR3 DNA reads TGTGCCAGCAGTTACGTCCGGGACTTCGACAATGAGCAGTTCTTC.

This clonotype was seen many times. The CDR3 reads CASSVANLQETQYF. In nucleotides, the CDR3 is TGTGCCAGCAGCGTAGCCAACCTCCAAGAGACCCAGTACTTC. This chain uses TRBV9 with TRBJ2-5, with no clear D. Trimming took off 0 bases at V and 1 base at J, with 7 bases between the two ends. CDR1 SGDLS and CDR2 YYNGEE come from the germline V gene. The CDR3 totals 14 residues.

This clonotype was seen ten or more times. The CDR3: CASSSQTAGAFF. The CDR3, as DNA: TGTGCCAGCAGTTCCCAGACGGCGGGAGCTTTCTTT. The chain is built from TRBV12-3 or TRBV12-4 and TRBJ1-1; D gene unclear. The V end lost 4 bases, the J end lost 10 bases, and 13 bases lay between the germline ends. The length of the CDR3 is 12 residues.

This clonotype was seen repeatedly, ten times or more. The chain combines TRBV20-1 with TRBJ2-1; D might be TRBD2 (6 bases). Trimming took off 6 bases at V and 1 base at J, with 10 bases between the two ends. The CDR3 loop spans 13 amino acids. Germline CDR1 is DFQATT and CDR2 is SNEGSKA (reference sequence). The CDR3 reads CSARRVSYNEQFF. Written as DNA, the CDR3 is TGCAGTGCCCGGAGGGTTTCCTACAATGAGCAGTTCTTC.

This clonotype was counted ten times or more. CDR3 bases: TGTGCCAGCAGTCCCCAGGGGACAGACATTCAGTACTTC. As protein: CASSPQGTDIQYF. The V gene is TRBV12-3 or TRBV12-4, the J gene TRBJ2-4; 7 nucleotides agree with TRBD1. After removal of 5 bases from V and 8 bases from J, the junction contained 6 bases not matched to a gene. CDR3 length: 13 amino acids.

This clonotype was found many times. CDR3 region: CASSMDRGNFQPQHF. DNA for the CDR3: TGTGCCAGCAGCATGGACAGGGGAAATTTTCAGCCCCAGCATTTT. This sequence joins TRBV7-2 and TRBJ1-5; 9 nucleotides line up with TRBD1. Trimming cost V 5 bases and J 6 bases; bases outside gene matches: 8. Germline V lookup: CDR1 SGHTA, CDR2 FQGNSA. CDR3 size: 15 residues.